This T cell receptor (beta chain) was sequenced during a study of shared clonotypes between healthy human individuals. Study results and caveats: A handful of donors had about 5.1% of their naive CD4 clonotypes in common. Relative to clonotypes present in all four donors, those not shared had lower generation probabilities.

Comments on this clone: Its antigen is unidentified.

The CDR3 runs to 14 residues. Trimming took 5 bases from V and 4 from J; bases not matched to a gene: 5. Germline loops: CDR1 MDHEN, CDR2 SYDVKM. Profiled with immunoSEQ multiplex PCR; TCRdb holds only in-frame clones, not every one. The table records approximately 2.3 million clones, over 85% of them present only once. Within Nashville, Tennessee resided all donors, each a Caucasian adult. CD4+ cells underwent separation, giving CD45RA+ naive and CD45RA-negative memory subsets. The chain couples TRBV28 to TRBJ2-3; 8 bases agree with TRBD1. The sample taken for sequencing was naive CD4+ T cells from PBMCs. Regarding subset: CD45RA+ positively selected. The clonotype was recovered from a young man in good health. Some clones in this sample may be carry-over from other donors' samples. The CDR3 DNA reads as TGTGCCAGCAGTCTGGACAGGGCCTCAGATACGCAGTATTTT. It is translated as CASSLDRASDTQYF.